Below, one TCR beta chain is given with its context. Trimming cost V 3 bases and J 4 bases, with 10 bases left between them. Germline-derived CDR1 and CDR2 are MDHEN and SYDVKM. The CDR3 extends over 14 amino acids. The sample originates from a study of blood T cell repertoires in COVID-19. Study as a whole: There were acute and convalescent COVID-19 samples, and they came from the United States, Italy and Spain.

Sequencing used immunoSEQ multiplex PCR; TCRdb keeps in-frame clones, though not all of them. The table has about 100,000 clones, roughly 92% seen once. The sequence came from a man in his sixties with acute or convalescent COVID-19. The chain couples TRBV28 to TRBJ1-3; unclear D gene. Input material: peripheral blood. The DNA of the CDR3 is TGTGCCAGCAGTTTCGCGGCAGCCGGAAACACCATATATTTT. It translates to CASSFAAAGNTIYF.